These 16 T cell receptor beta chains originate from one sample sequenced in a study of vaccination and CD4 T cells after COVID-19. The antigens for these receptors are not known. Sample time point: late sampling 161 to 241 days after vaccination in a few convalescent patients. The sample's treatment: roughly 10-day PBMC culture with coronavirus spike peptide pools or control peptides (ViraFEST assay). Sequence data for DNA of cultured CD4+ T cells were generated by the Oncomine TCR Beta short-read assay. TCRdb reprocessed the PCR reads with MiXCR, giving one entry per CDR3 protein. The sample has 15,000 to 20,000 distinct CDR3 sequences; approximately 50% are singletons. Sequencing was performed on CD4+ T cells from blood, cultured in vitro, taken about 7 months after SARS-CoV-2 vaccination. These receptors were collected from a human donor who had recovered from COVID-19.

This chain links TRBV20-1 with TRBJ2-1; 13 bases match TRBD2. The V gene end was trimmed by 6 bases and the J gene end by 5 bases; junction bases not matched to a gene: 7. This CDR3 spans 15 amino acids. CDR1 and CDR2 (germline): DFQATT, SNEGSKA (reference sequence). CDR3 protein: CSARLAGGLNNEQFF. In DNA form, the CDR3 reads TGCAGTGCCAGACTAGCGGGGGGCTTGAACAATGAGCAGTTCTTC.

The gene calls are TRBV7-6 and TRBJ1-1, with 8 bases matching TRBD1. Germline V gene sequence: CDR1 SGHVS, CDR2 FNYEAQ. The CDR3 length is 14 residues. The V gene end was trimmed by 1 base and the J gene end by 4 bases; junction bases not matched to a gene: 2. This CDR3 is CASSLVTGATEAFF. The CDR3 coding sequence is TGTGCCAGCAGCTTAGTGACAGGGGCCACTGAAGCTTTCTTT.

The chain carries TRBV6-2 or TRBV6-3 and TRBJ1-1, with D possibly TRBD1 on 5 matching bases. Germline CDR1 reads MNHEY; CDR2 reads SVGEGT. This CDR3 spans 13 amino acids. V was shortened by 6 bases and J by 1 base, with 9 bases between the two germline ends. In nucleotides, the CDR3 is TGTGCCAGCAGGGGACTCTCGAACACTGAAGCTTTCTTT. Translating it yields CASRGLSNTEAFF.

This clonotype showed up just a few times. J is TRBJ2-5 and V is TRBV18; D is unclear. Trimming stripped 2 bases from V and 3 bases from J, with 10 bases between. Germline assignment: CDR1 KGHSH and CDR2 LQKENI. The CDR3 covers 14 residues. CDR3 nucleotide sequence: TGTGCCAGCTCACCAGTGGGGTCTAAAGAGACCCAGTACTTC. As protein: CASSPVGSKETQYF.

The chain has TRBV7-2 and TRBJ1-1; D gene uncertain. CDR1 SGHTA and CDR2 FQGNSA come from the germline V gene. This CDR3 region has 13 residues. The V gene lost 5 bases and the J gene lost 1 base, with 8 bases spanning the gap. For the CDR3, the DNA is TGTGCCAGCAGCACGCAAGGGAACACTGAAGCTTTCTTT. Protein sequence: CASSTQGNTEAFF.

This clonotype has only a few counts. The J gene is TRBJ2-1, the V gene TRBV6-1, with D possibly being TRBD2 (6 bases). There are 14 residues in the CDR3. CDR1 is MNHNS, CDR2 SASEGT, per germline. Deletions cut 7 bases from V and 6 bases from J, with 16 bases between. As DNA, the CDR3 is TGTGCCAGCACCCTACACGGGGGAGGCAATGAGCAGTTCTTC. Its protein product is CASTLHGGGNEQFF.

V is TRBV20-1 and J is TRBJ2-3; 7 bases are a match to TRBD2. Germline-derived CDR1 and CDR2 are DFQATT and SNEGSKA (reference sequence). After removal of 4 bases from V and 1 base from J, the junction contained 11 bases not matched to a gene. The CDR3 has 16 residues. The CDR3 DNA sequence: TGCAGTGCTACGAATAGGCGGGAGATTGGCACAGATACGCAGTATTTT. This codes for CSATNRREIGTDTQYF.

The table lists this clonotype with a few counts. V is TRBV6-1 and J is TRBJ2-7; D remains unclear. This CDR3 has 16 amino acids. V was clipped by 5 bases and J by 1 base, with 18 bases between them. Germline V CDR1 and CDR2: MNHNS, SASEGT. The CDR3 loop is CASSRPPDGASYEQYF. The CDR3 DNA is TGTGCCAGCAGTAGGCCCCCCGACGGCGCTTCCTACGAGCAGTACTTC.

This clonotype occurred a few times. The V gene is TRBV7-9, the J gene TRBJ2-3, with TRBD2 matching over 7 bases. V dropped 5 bases and J dropped 8; count of bases not matched to a gene: 7. Per the germline V gene, CDR1 is SEHNR and CDR2 is FQNEAQ (reference sequence). The CDR3 has 13 amino acids. The CDR3 loop is CASSPTSVGTQYF. CDR3 sequence (DNA): TGTGCCAGCAGCCCCACTAGCGTAGGTACGCAGTATTTT.

The chain has TRBV20-1 and TRBJ2-7; TRBD2 is a possible D gene (5 bases). Germline V CDR1 and CDR2: DFQATT, SNEGSKA (reference sequence). The CDR3 is made up of 11 amino acids. Trimming pared 4 bases from V and 3 bases from J, leaving 7 bases between. CDR3 in amino acids: CSAIRDYEQYF. CDR3 bases: TGCAGTGCTATCCGGGACTACGAGCAGTACTTC.

This chain uses TRBV20-1 with TRBJ2-3; D gene unclear. The CDR3 is made up of 14 amino acids. Between the trimmed V and J ends, which lost 4 bases and 1 base, there was a span of 12 bases. From germline, CDR1 is DFQATT and CDR2 SNEGSKA (reference sequence). CDR3 region: CSAKRTIGTDTQYF. The CDR3 nucleotides are TGCAGTGCTAAGAGGACCATTGGCACAGATACGCAGTATTTT.

The chain recombines TRBV19 with TRBJ1-6, with no clear D. The CDR3 contains 13 residues. V was shortened by 1 base and J by 8 bases, with 6 bases between the two germline ends. Germline CDR1 LNHDA, CDR2 SQIVND (reference sequence). This CDR3 is CASSIGGYSPLHF. The CDR3 nucleotides read TGTGCCAGTAGTATAGGGGGATATTCACCCCTCCACTTT.

There are a few counts of this clonotype. V and J are TRBV7-2 and TRBJ2-7, with D possibly matching TRBD2 (6 bases). The V gene lost 4 bases and the J gene lost 6 bases, with 10 bases spanning the gap. The CDR3 has 12 amino acids. Germline CDR1 SGHTA, CDR2 FQGNSA. Written as DNA, the CDR3 is TGTGCCAGCAGCTGGGGACTGGGCGAGCAGTACTTC. Protein: CASSWGLGEQYF.

The chain couples TRBV20-1 to TRBJ2-7, with TRBD1 matching over 9 bases. The CDR3 is 13 amino acids. V lost 3 bases and J lost 0; bases outside the gene matches: 0. From germline, CDR1 is DFQATT and CDR2 SNEGSKA (reference sequence). CDR3 nucleotides: TGCAGTGCTAGGACAGGGGGCTCCTACGAGCAGTACTTC. Translation gives CSARTGGSYEQYF.

This clonotype was counted a few times. The CDR3 reads CASTGPRETQYF. The CDR3 DNA reads as TGTGCCAGCACAGGGCCGCGCGAGACCCAGTACTTC. V gene TRBV7-6 combines with J gene TRBJ2-5; the D gene is possibly TRBD1 (5 bases). The CDR3 runs to 12 residues. V dropped 7 bases and J dropped 5 bases, with 11 bases sitting between them. From germline, CDR1 is SGHVS and CDR2 FNYEAQ.

This clonotype was seen a few times. This chain connects TRBV24-1 to TRBJ1-2; 7 bases map to TRBD1. This CDR3 is 14 amino acids long. CDR1 is KGHDR and CDR2 is SFDVKD in the germline V gene. V lost 0 bases, J lost 3 bases, and 0 bases stayed unmatched. The CDR3 here is CATSDLDRDYGYTF. For the CDR3, the DNA is TGTGCCACCAGTGATTTGGACAGGGACTATGGCTACACCTTC.